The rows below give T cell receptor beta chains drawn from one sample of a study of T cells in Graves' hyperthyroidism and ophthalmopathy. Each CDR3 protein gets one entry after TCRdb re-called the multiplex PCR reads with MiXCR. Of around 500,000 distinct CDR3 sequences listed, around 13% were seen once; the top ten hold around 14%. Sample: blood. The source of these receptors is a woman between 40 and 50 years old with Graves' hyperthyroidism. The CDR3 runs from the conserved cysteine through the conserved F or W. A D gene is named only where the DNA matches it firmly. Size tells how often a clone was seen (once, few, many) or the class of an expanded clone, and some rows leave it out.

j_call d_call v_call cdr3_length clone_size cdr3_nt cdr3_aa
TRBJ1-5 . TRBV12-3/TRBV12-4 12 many TGTGCCAGCAGTTATGGGACCCGGCCCCAGCATTTT CASSYGTRPQHF
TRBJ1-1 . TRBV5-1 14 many TGCGCCAGCAGCCTAGAGGCGGGGCGCACTGAAGCTTTCTTT CASSLEAGRTEAFF
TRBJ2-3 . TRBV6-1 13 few TGTGCCAGCAGATCACCCGGCACAGATACGCAGTATTTT CASRSPGTDTQYF
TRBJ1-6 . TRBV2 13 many TGTGCCAGCAGTGAAGAGAAGGGTTCACCCCTCCACTTT CASSEEKGSPLHF
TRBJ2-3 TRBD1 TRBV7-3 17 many TGTGCCAGCAGCCGGACAGGCAGCAATAGTCGCACAGATACGCAGTATTTT CASSRTGSNSRTDTQYF
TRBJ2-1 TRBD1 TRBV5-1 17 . TGCGCCAGCAGCATGGGACAGGGACAAAGCTCCTACAATGAGCAGTTCTTC CASSMGQGQSSYNEQFF
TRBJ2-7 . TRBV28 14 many TGTGCCAGCAGGTCGGGACTCCGCTCCTACGAGCAGTACTTC CASRSGLRSYEQYF
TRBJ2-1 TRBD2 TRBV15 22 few TGTGCCACCAGCAGAGGGGTGGGTTGGGGACTAGCGGGAGTTCGGGTTCCCAATGAGCAGTTCTTC CATSRGVGWGLAGVRVPNEQFF
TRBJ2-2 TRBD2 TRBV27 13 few TGTGCCAGCGGACTAGCGAACACCGGGGAGCTGTTTTTT CASGLANTGELFF
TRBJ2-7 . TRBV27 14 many TGTGCCAGCAGTTCTGACACGGTTGCCTACGAGCAGTACTTC CASSSDTVAYEQYF
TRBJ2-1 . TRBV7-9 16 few TGTGCCAGCAGCCTCCGATCAGGGAGGTCCTACAATGAGCAGTTCTTC CASSLRSGRSYNEQFF
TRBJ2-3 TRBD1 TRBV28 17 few TGTGCCAGCACCCCCCACGGCCGGGACAGGGGGCAAAATACGCAGTATTTT CASTPHGRDRGQNTQYF
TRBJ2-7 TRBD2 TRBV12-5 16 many TGTGCTAGTGCCCTGGGTGGGGGAGGGCCCCCCTACGAGCAGTACTTC CASALGGGGPPYEQYF
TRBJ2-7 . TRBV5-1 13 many TGCGCCAGCAGCATAGAGATGGCCTACGAGCAGTACTTC CASSIEMAYEQYF
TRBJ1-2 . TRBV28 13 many TGTGCCAGCATCACAGGGCTTTACTATGGCTACACCTTC CASITGLYYGYTF
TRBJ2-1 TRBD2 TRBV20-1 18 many TGCAGTGCTAGCCACAGGACAGCGACTAGCGGGAGGAGGGGTGAGCAGTTCTTC CSASHRTATSGRRGEQFF
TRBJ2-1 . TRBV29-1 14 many TGCAGCGTTGAAGGAGGGGGGGGCTGGGATGAGCAGTTCTTC CSVEGGGGWDEQFF
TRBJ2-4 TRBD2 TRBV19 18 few TGTGCCAGTAGTAACAGACTAGCGGGAGGGCCGGGCAAAAACATTCAGTACTTC CASSNRLAGGPGKNIQYF
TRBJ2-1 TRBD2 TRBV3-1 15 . TGTGCCAGCGGGCAACTAGCGGGAGGGTACAATGAGCAGTTCTTC CASGQLAGGYNEQFF
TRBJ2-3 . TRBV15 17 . TGTGCCACCAGCAGAGATGAGGAGGGGGCGATTGGAGATACGCAGTATTTT CATSRDEEGAIGDTQYF
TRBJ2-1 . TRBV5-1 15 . TGCGCCAGCAGCTTGGAGCCAGGGGCAGGGAATGAGCAGTTCTTC CASSLEPGAGNEQFF
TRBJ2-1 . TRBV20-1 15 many TGCAGTGCTCCACATCTGGGAGGTATCTACAATGAGCAGTTCTTC CSAPHLGGIYNEQFF
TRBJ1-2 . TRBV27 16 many TGTGCCAGCAGTTTATCGGGGACACTTTCTAACTATGGCTACACCTTC CASSLSGTLSNYGYTF
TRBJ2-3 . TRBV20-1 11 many TGCAGTGCTAGTTTAGGAGATACGCAGTATTTT CSASLGDTQYF
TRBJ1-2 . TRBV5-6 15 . TGTGCCAGCAGCTTACGGCTTCTTTCGGACTATGGCTACACCTTC CASSLRLLSDYGYTF
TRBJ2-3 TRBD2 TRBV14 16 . TGTGCCAGCAGCCAGCCTCTAGCGGGAGCTTTGGATACGCAGTATTTT CASSQPLAGALDTQYF
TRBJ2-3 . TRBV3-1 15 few TGTGCCAGCAGTCGGACCCTTCACTCCACAGATACGCAGTATTTT CASSRTLHSTDTQYF
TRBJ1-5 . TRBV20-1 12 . TGCAGTGCTATAGGGGGCAATCAGCCCCAGCATTTT CSAIGGNQPQHF
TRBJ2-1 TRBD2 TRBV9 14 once TGTGCCAGCAGCGTAGGTGGCGGGAGTAATGAGCAGTTCTTC CASSVGGGSNEQFF
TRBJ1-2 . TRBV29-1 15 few TGCAGCGTTGGTTTTAGCGGGGGAGTTAACTATGGCTACACCTTC CSVGFSGGVNYGYTF
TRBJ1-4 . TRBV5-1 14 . TGCGCCAGCAGCTTGGGACAGCCGGAGGGAAAACTGTTTTTT CASSLGQPEGKLFF
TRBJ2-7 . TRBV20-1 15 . TGCAGTGCTAGAGATCCTAAGGGGTCGTACGCCGAGCAGTACTTC CSARDPKGSYAEQYF
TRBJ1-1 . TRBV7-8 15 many TGTGCCAGTATGCTCGACCTACGAGGGGGCACTGAAGCTTTCTTT CASMLDLRGGTEAFF
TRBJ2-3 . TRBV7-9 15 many TGTGCCAGCACGCGTGAAGGAGGGTTCACAGATACGCAGTATTTT CASTREGGFTDTQYF
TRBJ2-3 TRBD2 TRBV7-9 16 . TGTGCCAGCAGCTTAGTTCTAGCGGGAGGCACAGATACGCAGTATTTT CASSLVLAGGTDTQYF
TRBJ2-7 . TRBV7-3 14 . TGTGCCAGCAGCCCGGGGGGGACAGGGAGCGAGCAGTACTTC CASSPGGTGSEQYF
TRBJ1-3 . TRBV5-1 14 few TGCGCCAGCAGCTTAGACATTTCTGGAAACACCATATATTTT CASSLDISGNTIYF